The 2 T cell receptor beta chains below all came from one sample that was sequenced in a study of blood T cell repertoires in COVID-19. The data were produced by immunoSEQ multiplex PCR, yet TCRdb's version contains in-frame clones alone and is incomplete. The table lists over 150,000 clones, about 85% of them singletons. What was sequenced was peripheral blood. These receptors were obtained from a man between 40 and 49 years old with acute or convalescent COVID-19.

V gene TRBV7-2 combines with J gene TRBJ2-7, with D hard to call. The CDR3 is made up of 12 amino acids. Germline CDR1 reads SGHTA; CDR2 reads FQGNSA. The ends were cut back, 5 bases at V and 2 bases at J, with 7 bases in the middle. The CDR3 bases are TGTGCCAGCAGCCGACAACCCTACGAGCAGTACTTC. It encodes CASSRQPYEQYF.

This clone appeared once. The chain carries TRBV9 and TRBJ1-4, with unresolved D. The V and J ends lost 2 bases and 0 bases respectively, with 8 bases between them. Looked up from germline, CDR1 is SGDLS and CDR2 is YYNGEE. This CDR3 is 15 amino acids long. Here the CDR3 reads CASSVKGATNEKLFF. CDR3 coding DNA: TGTGCCAGCAGCGTTAAGGGAGCAACTAATGAAAAACTGTTTTTT. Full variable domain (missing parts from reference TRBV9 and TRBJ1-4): DSGVTQTPKHLITATGQRVTLRCSPRSGDLSVYWYQQSLDQGLQFLIQYYNGEERAKGNILERFSAQQFPDLHSELNLSSLELGDSALYFCASSVKGATNEKLFFGSGTQLSVL.